This is a list of T cell receptor beta chains from one sample in a study of beta chain features in type 1 diabetes. The method was immunoSEQ multiplex PCR; TCRdb's version includes in-frame clones alone and lacks a portion of them. The profile shows roughly 150,000 clones, roughly 8% of them singletons. What was sequenced was central memory CD4+ T cells from blood. The receptors come from a man aged 18-30 years with type 1 diabetes. Each CDR3 is given with its conserved first and last residue.

v_call cdr3_aa
TRBV28 CASSSPQAYEQYF
TRBV5-1 CASSPETSGGPDTQYF
TRBV18 CASSRDRGRFTFSYTF
TRBV27 CASSSSDAGSTGELFF
TRBV28 CASSPTSGRTHYEQYF
TRBV28 CASSLIGSGKAEAFF
TRBV19 CASSISRTDTQYF
TRBV7-2 CASSSQGPSPNSPLHF
TRBV7-2 CASSRRGGNTEAFF
TRBV6-1 CASSGQGAGELFF
TRBV18 CASSLKDGGDTQYF
TRBV27 CASRQSLANNEQFF
TRBV9 CASNREGTYNEQFF
TRBV19 CASIYRGRDTGELFF
TRBV30 CAWAAGSTYEQYF
TRBV15 CATSRDLLGQQPAAEYF
TRBV7-9 CASSLRTEPNSPLHF
TRBV9 CASSAPQGLEETQYF
TRBV13 CASSQASGETQYF
TRBV14 CASSQVPGHPYEQYF
TRBV7-6 CASSSGQGYDGYTF
TRBV9 CASSVGLNEQFF